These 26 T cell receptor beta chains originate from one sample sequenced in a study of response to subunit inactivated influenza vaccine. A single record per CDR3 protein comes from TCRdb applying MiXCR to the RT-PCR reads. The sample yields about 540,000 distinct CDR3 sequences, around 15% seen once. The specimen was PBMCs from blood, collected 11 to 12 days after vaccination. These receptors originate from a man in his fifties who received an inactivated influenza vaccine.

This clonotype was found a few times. In DNA form, the CDR3 reads TGTGCCAGCAGCTTAGGACGGGACAGGTACGAGCAGTACTTC. It codes for CASSLGRDRYEQYF. The rearrangement joins TRBV7-9 to TRBJ2-7, with TRBD1 identical over 8 bases. The V and J ends lost 1 base and 4 bases, in that order; junction bases with no gene match: 3. The CDR3 spans 14 residues. CDR1 and CDR2 (germline): SEHNR, FQNEAQ (reference sequence).

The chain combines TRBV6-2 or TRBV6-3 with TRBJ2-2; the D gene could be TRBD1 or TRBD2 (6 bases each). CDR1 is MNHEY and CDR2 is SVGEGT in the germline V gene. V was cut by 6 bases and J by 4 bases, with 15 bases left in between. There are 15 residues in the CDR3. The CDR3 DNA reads TGTGCCAGCAGCAAACTAGAGGGGGGCACCGGGGAGCTGTTTTTT. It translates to CASSKLEGGTGELFF.

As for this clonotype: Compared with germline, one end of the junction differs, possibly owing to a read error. In DNA form, the CDR3 reads TGTGCCAGTAGTGCCCTTGGCAGCCCTCACCACTTC. It specifies CASSALGSPHHF. The chain couples TRBV19 to TRBJ2-4; D is ambiguous. Germline loops: CDR1 LNHDA, CDR2 SQIVND (reference sequence). The CDR3 spans 12 residues.

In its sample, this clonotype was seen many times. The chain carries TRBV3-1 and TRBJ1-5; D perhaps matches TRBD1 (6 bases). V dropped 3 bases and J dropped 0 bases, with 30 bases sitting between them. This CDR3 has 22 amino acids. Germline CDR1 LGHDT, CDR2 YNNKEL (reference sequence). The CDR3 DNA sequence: TGTGCCAGCAGCCAGCTGGTTGACAGGTCCCCTCCCCTCATCTTTAGCAATCAGCCCCAGCATTTT. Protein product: CASSQLVDRSPPLIFSNQPQHF.

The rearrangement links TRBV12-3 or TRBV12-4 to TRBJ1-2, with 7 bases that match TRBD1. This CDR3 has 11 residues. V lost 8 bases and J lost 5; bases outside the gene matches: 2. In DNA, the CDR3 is TGTGCCAGCGCACAGGGGTATGGCTACACCTTC. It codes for CASAQGYGYTF.

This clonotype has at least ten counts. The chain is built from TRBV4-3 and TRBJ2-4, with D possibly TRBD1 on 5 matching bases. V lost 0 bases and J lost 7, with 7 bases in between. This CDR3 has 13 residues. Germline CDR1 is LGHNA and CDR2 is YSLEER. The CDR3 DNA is TGCGCCAGCAGCCAAGACAGGGCGAACATTCAGTACTTC. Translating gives CASSQDRANIQYF.

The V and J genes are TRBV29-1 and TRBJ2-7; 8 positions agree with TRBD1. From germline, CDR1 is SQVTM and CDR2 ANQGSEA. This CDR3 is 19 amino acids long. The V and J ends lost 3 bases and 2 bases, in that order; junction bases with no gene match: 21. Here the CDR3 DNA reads TGCAGCGTTGAGGAAGAGGCAGACAGGGGTTCGCTTATAGCCTACGAGCAGTACTTC. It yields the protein CSVEEEADRGSLIAYEQYF.

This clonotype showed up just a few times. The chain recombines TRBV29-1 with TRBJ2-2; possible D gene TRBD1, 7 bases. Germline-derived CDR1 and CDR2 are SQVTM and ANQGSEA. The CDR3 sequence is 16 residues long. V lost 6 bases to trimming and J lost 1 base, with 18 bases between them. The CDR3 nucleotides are TGCAGCGTGATTCCGAGGGGGCGGGGGAACACCGGGGAGCTGTTTTTT. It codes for CSVIPRGRGNTGELFF.

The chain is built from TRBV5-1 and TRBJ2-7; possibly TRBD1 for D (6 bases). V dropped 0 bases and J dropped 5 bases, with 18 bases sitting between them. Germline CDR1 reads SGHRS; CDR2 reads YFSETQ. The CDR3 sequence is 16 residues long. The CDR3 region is CASSLVFGGAPNEQYF. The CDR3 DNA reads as TGCGCCAGCAGCTTGGTTTTTGGGGGCGCCCCCAACGAGCAGTACTTC.

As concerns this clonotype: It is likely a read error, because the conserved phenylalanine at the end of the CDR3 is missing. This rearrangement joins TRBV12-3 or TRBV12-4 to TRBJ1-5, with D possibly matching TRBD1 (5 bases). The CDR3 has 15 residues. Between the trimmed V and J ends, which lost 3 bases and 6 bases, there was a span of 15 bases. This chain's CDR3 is CASSFSQGGSQPQHS. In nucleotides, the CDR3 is TGTGCCAGCAGTTTCTCGCAGGGAGGGAGTCAGCCCCAGCATTCT.

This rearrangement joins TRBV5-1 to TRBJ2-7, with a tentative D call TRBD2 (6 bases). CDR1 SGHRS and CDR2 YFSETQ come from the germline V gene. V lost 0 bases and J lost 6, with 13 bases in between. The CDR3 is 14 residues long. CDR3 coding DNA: TGCGCCAGCAGCTTGGCCGGCTCGGGGGTCGAGCAGTACTTC. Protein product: CASSLAGSGVEQYF.

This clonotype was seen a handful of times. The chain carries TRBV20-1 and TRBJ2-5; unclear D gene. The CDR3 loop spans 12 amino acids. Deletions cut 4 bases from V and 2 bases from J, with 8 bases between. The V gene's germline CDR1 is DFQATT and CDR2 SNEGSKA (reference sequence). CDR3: CSAMRQQETQYF. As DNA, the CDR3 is TGCAGTGCTATGCGGCAACAAGAGACCCAGTACTTC.

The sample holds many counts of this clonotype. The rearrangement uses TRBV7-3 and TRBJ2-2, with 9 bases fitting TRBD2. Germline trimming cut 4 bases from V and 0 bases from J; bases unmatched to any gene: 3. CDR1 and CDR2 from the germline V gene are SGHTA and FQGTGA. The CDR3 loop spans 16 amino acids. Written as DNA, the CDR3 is TGTGCCAGCAGCTACCTAGCGGGACCGAACACCGGGGAGCTGTTTTTT. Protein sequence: CASSYLAGPNTGELFF. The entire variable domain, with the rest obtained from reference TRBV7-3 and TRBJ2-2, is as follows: GAGVSQTPSNKVTEKGKYVELRCDPISGHTALYWYRQSLGQGPEFLIYFQGTGAADDSGLPNDRFFAVRPEGSVSTLKIQRTERGDSAVYLCASSYLAGPNTGELFFGEGSRLTVL.

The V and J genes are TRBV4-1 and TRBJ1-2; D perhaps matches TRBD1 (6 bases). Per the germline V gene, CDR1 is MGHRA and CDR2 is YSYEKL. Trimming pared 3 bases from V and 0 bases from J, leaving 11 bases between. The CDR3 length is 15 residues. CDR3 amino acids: CASSHRDTPNYGYTF. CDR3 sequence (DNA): TGCGCCAGCAGCCACCGGGACACCCCTAACTATGGCTACACCTTC.

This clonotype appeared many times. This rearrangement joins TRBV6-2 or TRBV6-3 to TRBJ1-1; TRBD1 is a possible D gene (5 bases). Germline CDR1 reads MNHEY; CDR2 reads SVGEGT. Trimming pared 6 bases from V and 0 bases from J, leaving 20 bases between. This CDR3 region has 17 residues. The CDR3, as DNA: TGTGCCAGCAGCCACCCTGAGGGGTACAGGATGAACACTGAAGCTTTCTTT. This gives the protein CASSHPEGYRMNTEAFF.

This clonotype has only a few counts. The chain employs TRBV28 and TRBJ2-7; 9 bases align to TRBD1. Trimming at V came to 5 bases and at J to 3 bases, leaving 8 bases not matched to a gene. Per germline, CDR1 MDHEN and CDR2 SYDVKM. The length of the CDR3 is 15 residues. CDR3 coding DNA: TGTGCCAGCAGTACCACAGGGGGCAGTAGCTACGAGCAGTACTTC. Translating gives CASSTTGGSSYEQYF.

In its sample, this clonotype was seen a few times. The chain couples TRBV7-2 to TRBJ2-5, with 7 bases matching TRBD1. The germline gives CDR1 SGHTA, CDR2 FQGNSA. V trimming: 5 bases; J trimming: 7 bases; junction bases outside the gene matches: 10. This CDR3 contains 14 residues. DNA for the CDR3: TGTGCCAGCAGCCCCTCGACAGGGCTTAGGACCCAGTACTTC. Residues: CASSPSTGLRTQYF.

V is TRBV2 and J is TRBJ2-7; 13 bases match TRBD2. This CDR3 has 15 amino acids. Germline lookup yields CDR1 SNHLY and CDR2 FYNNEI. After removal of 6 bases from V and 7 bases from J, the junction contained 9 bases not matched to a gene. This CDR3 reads CASSDGLAGAKEQYF. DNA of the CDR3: TGTGCCAGCAGCGACGGACTAGCGGGAGCTAAAGAGCAGTACTTC.

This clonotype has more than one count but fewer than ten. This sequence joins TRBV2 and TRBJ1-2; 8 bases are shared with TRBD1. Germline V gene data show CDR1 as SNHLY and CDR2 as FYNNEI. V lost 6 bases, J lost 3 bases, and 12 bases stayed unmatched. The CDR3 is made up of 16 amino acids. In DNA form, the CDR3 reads TGTGCCAGCAGCGACTATATGGACAGGGACCACTATGGCTACACCTTC. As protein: CASSDYMDRDHYGYTF.

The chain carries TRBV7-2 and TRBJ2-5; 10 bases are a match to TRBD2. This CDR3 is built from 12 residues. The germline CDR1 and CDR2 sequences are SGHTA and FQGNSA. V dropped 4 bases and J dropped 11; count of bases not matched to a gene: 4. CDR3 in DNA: TGTGCCAGCAGCTCCGGACTAGCGGAACAGTACTTC. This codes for CASSSGLAEQYF.

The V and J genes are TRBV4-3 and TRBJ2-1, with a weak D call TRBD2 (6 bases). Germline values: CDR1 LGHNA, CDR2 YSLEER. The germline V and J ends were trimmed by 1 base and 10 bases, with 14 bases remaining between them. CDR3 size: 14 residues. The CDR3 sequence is CASSQVSGGDEQFF. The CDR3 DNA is TGCGCCAGCAGCCAAGTGTCCGGGGGTGACGAGCAGTTCTTC.

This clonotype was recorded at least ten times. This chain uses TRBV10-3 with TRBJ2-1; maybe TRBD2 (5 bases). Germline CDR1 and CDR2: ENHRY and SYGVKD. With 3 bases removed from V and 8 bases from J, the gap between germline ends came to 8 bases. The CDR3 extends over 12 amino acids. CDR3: CAISETRYEQFF. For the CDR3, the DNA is TGTGCCATCAGTGAAACTAGGTATGAGCAGTTCTTC.

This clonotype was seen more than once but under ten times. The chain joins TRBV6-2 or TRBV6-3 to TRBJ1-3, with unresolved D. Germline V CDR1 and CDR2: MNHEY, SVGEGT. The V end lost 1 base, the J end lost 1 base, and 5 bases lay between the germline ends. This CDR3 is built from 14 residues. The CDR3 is CASSYWGSGNTIYF. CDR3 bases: TGTGCCAGCAGTTACTGGGGATCTGGAAACACCATATATTTT.

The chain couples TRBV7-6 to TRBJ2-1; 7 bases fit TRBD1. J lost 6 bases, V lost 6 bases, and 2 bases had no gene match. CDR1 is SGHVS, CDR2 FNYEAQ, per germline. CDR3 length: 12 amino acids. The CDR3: CASSAGGNEQFF. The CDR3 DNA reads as TGTGCCAGCAGTGCAGGGGGCAATGAGCAGTTCTTC.

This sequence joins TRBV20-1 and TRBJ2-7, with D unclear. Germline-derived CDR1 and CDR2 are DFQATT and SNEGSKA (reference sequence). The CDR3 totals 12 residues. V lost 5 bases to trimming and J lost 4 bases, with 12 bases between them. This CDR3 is CSAPDGPYEQYF. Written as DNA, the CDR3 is TGCAGTGCTCCCGACGGACCTTACGAGCAGTACTTC.

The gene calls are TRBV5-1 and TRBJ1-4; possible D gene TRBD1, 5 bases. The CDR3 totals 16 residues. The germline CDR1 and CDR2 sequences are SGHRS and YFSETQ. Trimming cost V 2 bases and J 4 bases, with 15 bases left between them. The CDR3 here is CASSLTGGELNEKLFF. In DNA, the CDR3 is TGCGCCAGCAGCTTAACCGGGGGGGAGCTTAATGAAAAACTGTTTTTT.